The 15 T cell receptor beta chains in this list originate from one sample, sequenced in a study of graft-versus-host responses after intestinal transplantation. No antigens are known for them. Libraries were prepared by immunoSEQ multiplex PCR; TCRdb keeps only in-frame clonotypes and omits some of them. The data show approximately 100,000 clones, roughly 90% seen once. This specimen consisted of unstimulated CD4+ T cells sorted from spleen or lymph node cells, obtained before intestinal transplant. The receptors derive from a human donor who received an intestinal transplant.

The chain carries TRBV30 and TRBJ2-5; no definite D call. In germline, CDR1 is GTSNPN, CDR2 SVGIG (reference sequence). Deletions cut 0 bases from V and 4 bases from J, with 9 bases between. The CDR3 contains 13 residues. CDR3 sequence reads: CAWSVGPGETQYF. The DNA of the CDR3 is TGTGCCTGGAGTGTCGGTCCAGGAGAGACCCAGTACTTC.

The CDR3 loop is CASSRGVGYTF. Written as DNA, the CDR3 is TGTGCCAGCAGTAGAGGGGTTGGCTACACCTTC. The chain carries TRBV6-1 and TRBJ1-2; perhaps TRBD1 as D (5 bases). Trimming removed 5 bases at V and 7 bases at J, with 8 bases between. Germline V CDR1 and CDR2: MNHNS, SASEGT. The CDR3 loop spans 11 amino acids.

This sequence joins TRBV7-3 and TRBJ2-1; a possible D gene is TRBD1 (6 bases). Germline CDR1 reads SGHTA; CDR2 reads FQGTGA. V was trimmed by 4 bases and J by 4 bases, leaving 8 bases between them. The CDR3 loop spans 13 amino acids. The CDR3 is CASSSGTYNEQFF. As DNA, the CDR3 is TGTGCCAGCAGCTCCGGGACATACAATGAGCAGTTCTTC.

The chain has TRBV7-2 and TRBJ1-2; 8 bases match TRBD1. The germline CDR1 and CDR2 sequences are SGHTA and FQGNSA. The CDR3 is made up of 15 amino acids. Germline trimming cut 5 bases from V and 3 bases from J; bases unmatched to any gene: 8. The CDR3 nucleotides read TGTGCCAGCAGCCCGTGGGCAGGGGGCGACTATGGCTACACCTTC. Its protein is CASSPWAGGDYGYTF.

The chain joins TRBV6-5 to TRBJ1-1; D possibly corresponds to TRBD1 (5 bases). V was pared by 6 bases and J by 7 bases, with 15 bases between. The CDR3 contains 13 residues. The V gene's germline CDR1 is MNHEY and CDR2 SVGAGI. In DNA form, the CDR3 reads TGTGCCAGCAGGGGTGGGGCGCCCCGTGAAGCTTTCTTT. Residues: CASRGGAPREAFF.

The chain carries TRBV4-1 and TRBJ1-2; D not resolved. From germline, CDR1 is MGHRA and CDR2 YSYEKL. Deletions cut 4 bases from V and 8 bases from J, with 14 bases between. The CDR3 has 13 amino acids. CDR3 sequence (DNA): TGCGCCAGCAGCCCCGAGGAAACGGCCGGCTACACCTTC. Translating gives CASSPEETAGYTF.

In this sample, this clone turned up a few times. The V and J genes are TRBV7-9 and TRBJ2-4; TRBD2 matches 10 bases. J lost 4 bases, V lost 5 bases, and 11 bases had no gene match. The CDR3 length is 17 residues. Germline loops: CDR1 SEHNR, CDR2 FQNEAQ (reference sequence). CDR3 nucleotide sequence: TGTGCCAGCAGCCCCACGGGGACTAGCGTGAGAAAAAACATTCAGTACTTC. Translation: CASSPTGTSVRKNIQYF.

Remarks on this clone: This specimen includes other DNA sequences encoding the same CDR3. V usage is TRBV20-1 and J usage is TRBJ2-3, with D unclear. CDR3 length: 11 amino acids. The germline V gene has CDR1 DFQATT and CDR2 SNEGSKA (reference sequence). The V end lost 6 bases, the J end lost 4 bases, and 8 bases lay between the germline ends. This CDR3 reads CSARRPDTQYF. Written as DNA, the CDR3 is TGCAGTGCACGCCGACCAGATACGCAGTATTTT.

This sequence joins TRBV16 and TRBJ1-2; D uncertain. The V end was cut by 0 bases, the J end by 0 bases, with 5 bases between. Per germline, CDR1 KGHSY and CDR2 FQNENV. The CDR3 covers 14 residues. The CDR3 sequence: CASSQSTANYGYTF. The CDR3 DNA sequence: TGTGCCAGCAGCCAATCCACAGCTAACTATGGCTACACCTTC. The variable domain in full, with the rest retrieved from reference TRBV16 and TRBJ1-2, is GEEVAQTPKHLVRGEGQKAKLYCAPIKGHSYVFWYQQVLKNEFKFLISFQNENVFDETGMPKERFSAKCLPNSPCSLEIQATKLEDSAVYFCASSQSTANYGYTFGSGTRLTVV.

The V gene is TRBV4-2, the J gene TRBJ2-3; the match to TRBD2 covers 9 bases. This CDR3 region has 17 residues. Germline loops: CDR1 LGHNA, CDR2 YNFKEQ. V trimming: 3 bases; J trimming: 1 base; junction bases outside the gene matches: 8. CDR3 loop: CASSQEGTSRGTDTQYF. The CDR3 DNA reads TGTGCCAGCAGCCAGGAGGGGACTAGCCGAGGCACAGATACGCAGTATTTT.

The rearrangement links TRBV7-2 to TRBJ2-3; D call uncertain. The CDR3 is made up of 13 amino acids. V lost 1 base, J lost 4 bases, and 6 bases lay in between. Germline V CDR1 and CDR2: SGHTA, FQGNSA. The CDR3 coding sequence is TGTGCCAGCAGCTTAGGTGCCTCAGATACGCAGTATTTT. Its protein product is CASSLGASDTQYF.

The chain recombines TRBV4-1 with TRBJ2-2; 7 bases map to TRBD2. With 4 bases clipped from V and 7 bases from J, the junction kept 9 bases outside the gene matches. Germline V gene lookup returns CDR1 MGHRA and CDR2 YSYEKL. This CDR3 has 15 residues. CDR3 amino acids: CASSRSRGRDGELFF. The DNA of the CDR3 is TGCGCCAGCAGCCGGAGTCGGGGGAGGGACGGGGAGCTGTTTTTT.

The gene calls are TRBV27 and TRBJ2-2; D perhaps matches TRBD2 (7 bases). V was clipped by 3 bases and J by 5 bases, with 10 bases between them. The length of the CDR3 is 14 residues. Looked up from germline, CDR1 is MNHEY and CDR2 is SMNVEV (reference sequence). The CDR3 DNA is TGTGCCAGCAGTTTTGGGGGGGCGACCGGGGAGCTGTTTTTT. Its protein product is CASSFGGATGELFF.

CDR3 region: CASSQLAGAYNEQFF. The DNA for the CDR3 is TGTGCCAGCTCACAACTAGCGGGAGCCTACAATGAGCAGTTCTTC. The V call is TRBV18, the J call TRBJ2-1; 11 bases align to TRBD2. V gave up 4 bases and J gave up 2 bases; unmatched junction bases: 1. Per germline, CDR1 KGHSH and CDR2 LQKENI. The CDR3 is 15 residues long.

The chain combines TRBV4-1 with TRBJ1-2; tentatively, D is TRBD1 (6 bases). V lost 5 bases, J lost 8 bases, and 15 bases lay in between. The germline gives CDR1 MGHRA, CDR2 YSYEKL. The CDR3 runs 13 residues. The CDR3 loop reads CASSSYRAEGYTF. For the CDR3, the DNA is TGCGCCAGCAGCTCCTACAGGGCCGAGGGCTACACCTTC.